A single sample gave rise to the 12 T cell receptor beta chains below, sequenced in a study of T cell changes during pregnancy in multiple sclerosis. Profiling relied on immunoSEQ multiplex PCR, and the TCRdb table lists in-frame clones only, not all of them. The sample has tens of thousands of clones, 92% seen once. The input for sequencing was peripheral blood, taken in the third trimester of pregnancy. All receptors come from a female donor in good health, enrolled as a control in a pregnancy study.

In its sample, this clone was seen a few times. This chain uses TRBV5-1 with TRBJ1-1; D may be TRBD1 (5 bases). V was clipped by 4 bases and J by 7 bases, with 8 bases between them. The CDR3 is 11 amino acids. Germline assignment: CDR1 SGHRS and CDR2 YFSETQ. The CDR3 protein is CASSGGLEAFF. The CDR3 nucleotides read TGCGCCAGCAGCGGGGGACTTGAAGCTTTCTTT.

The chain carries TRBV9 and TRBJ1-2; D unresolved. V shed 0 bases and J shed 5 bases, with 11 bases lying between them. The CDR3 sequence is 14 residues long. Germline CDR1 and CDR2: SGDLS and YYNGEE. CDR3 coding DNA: TGTGCCAGCAGCGTAGTGTCAGGCGAGTATGGCTACACCTTC. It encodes CASSVVSGEYGYTF.

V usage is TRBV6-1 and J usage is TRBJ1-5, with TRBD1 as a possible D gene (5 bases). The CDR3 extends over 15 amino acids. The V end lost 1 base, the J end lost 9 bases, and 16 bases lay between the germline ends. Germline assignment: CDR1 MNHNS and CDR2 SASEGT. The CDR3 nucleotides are TGTGCCAGCAGTGAAGGGGAGGGACGGCCTACGCCCCAGCATTTT. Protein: CASSEGEGRPTPQHF.

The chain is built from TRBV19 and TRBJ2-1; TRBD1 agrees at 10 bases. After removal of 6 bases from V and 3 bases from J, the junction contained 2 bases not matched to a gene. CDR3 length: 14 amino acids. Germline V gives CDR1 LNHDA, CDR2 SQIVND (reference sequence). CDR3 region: CASSRDRGYNEQFF. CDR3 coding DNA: TGTGCCAGTAGCAGGGACAGGGGCTACAATGAGCAGTTCTTC.

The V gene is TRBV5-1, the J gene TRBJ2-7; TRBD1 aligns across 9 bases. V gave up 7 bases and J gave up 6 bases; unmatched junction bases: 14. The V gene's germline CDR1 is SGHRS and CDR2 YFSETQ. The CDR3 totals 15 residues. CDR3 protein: CASGLSGTGIVEQYF. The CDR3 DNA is TGCGCCAGCGGACTCTCCGGGACAGGGATCGTCGAGCAGTACTTC.

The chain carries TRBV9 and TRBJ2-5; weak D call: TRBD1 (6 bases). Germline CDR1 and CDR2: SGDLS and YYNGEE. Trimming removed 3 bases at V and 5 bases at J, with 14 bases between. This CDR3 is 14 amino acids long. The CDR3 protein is CASSEVGAMETQYF. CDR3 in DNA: TGTGCCAGCAGCGAGGTGGGGGCGATGGAGACCCAGTACTTC.

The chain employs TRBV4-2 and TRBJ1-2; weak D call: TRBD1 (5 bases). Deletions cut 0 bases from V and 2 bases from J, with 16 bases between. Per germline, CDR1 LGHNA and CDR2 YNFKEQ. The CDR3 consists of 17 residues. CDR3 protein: CASSQDSRVGTNYGYTF. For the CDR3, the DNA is TGTGCCAGCAGCCAAGATAGCAGGGTGGGAACCAACTATGGCTACACCTTC.

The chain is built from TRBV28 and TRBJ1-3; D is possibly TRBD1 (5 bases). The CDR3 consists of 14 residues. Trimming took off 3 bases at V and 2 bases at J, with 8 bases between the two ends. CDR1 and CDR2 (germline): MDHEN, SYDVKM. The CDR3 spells CASSLGGPGNTIYF. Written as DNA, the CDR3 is TGTGCCAGCAGTTTGGGGGGTCCTGGAAACACCATATATTTT.

CDR3: CASSLTGDGLNYGYTF. The CDR3 bases are TGCGCCAGCAGCTTGACGGGGGACGGACTAAACTATGGCTACACCTTC. This chain uses TRBV5-1 with TRBJ1-2; TRBD1 might be the D (5 bases). CDR3 length: 16 amino acids. Trimming took off 1 base at V and 2 bases at J, with 15 bases between the two ends. Germline assignment: CDR1 SGHRS and CDR2 YFSETQ.

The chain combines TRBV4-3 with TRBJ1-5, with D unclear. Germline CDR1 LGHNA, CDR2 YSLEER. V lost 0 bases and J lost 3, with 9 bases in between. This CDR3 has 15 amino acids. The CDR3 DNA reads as TGCGCCAGCAGCCAAGATTCAGGATACAATCAGCCCCAGCATTTT. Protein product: CASSQDSGYNQPQHF.

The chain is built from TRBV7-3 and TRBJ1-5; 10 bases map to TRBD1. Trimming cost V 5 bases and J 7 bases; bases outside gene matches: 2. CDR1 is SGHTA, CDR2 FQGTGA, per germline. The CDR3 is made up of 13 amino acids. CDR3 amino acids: CASSATGGQPQHF. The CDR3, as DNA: TGTGCCAGCAGCGCGACAGGGGGCCAGCCCCAGCATTTT. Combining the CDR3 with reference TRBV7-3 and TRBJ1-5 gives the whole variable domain GAGVSQTPSNKVTEKGKYVELRCDPISGHTALYWYRQSLGQGPEFLIYFQGTGAADDSGLPNDRFFAVRPEGSVSTLKIQRTERGDSAVYLCASSATGGQPQHFGDGTRLSIL.

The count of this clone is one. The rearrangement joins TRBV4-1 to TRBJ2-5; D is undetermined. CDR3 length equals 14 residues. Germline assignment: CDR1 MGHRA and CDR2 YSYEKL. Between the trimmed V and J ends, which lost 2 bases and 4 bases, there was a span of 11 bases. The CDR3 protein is CASSQYLVRETQYF. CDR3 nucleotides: TGCGCCAGCAGCCAATACTTGGTGCGAGAGACCCAGTACTTC.